This TCR beta chain was profiled in a study of cytomegalovirus exposure and HLA in healthy donors. It was with 60 Vbeta and 13 Jbeta primers that the PCR ran. Assay: immunoSEQ multiplex PCR; the TCRdb copy retains only in-frame clones and omits some. The data show roughly 180,000 clones, 65% to 85% seen once. This clone came up once. The sequenced sample consisted of PBMCs. The receptor was isolated from a female donor in good health and CMV-seronegative.

The CDR3 nucleotides are TGTGCCAGCAGCTCAATAGCGGGAGAACCCTACGAGCAGTACTTC. Protein sequence: CASSSIAGEPYEQYF. This rearrangement joins TRBV5-4 to TRBJ2-7, with TRBD2 matching 9 bases. CDR1 and CDR2 (germline): SGHNT, YYREEE (reference sequence). This CDR3 region has 15 residues. V dropped 3 bases and J dropped 2; count of bases not matched to a gene: 6.